This T cell receptor (beta chain) comes out of a study of T cells after yellow fever vaccination. This clonotype was counted ten times or more. TCRdb re-called the 5' RACE reads through MiXCR, storing one row per CDR3 protein. The profile shows about 120,000 distinct CDR3 sequences, around 7.2% of them singletons. V was trimmed by 3 bases and J by 1 base, leaving 8 bases between them. The CDR3 is 13 residues long. Germline V gene lookup returns CDR1 SGHRS and CDR2 YFSETQ. This sample comprised CD4+ T cells sorted from PBMCs, obtained about 41 days after the first yellow fever vaccination. This receptor was identified in a man aged 18 to 30 who received the YFV17D yellow fever vaccine. The rearrangement uses TRBV5-1 and TRBJ2-7; possibly TRBD1 for D (5 bases). The CDR3 DNA sequence: TGCGCCAGCAGCTACGGACAATCCTACGAGCAGTACTTC. It encodes CASSYGQSYEQYF.